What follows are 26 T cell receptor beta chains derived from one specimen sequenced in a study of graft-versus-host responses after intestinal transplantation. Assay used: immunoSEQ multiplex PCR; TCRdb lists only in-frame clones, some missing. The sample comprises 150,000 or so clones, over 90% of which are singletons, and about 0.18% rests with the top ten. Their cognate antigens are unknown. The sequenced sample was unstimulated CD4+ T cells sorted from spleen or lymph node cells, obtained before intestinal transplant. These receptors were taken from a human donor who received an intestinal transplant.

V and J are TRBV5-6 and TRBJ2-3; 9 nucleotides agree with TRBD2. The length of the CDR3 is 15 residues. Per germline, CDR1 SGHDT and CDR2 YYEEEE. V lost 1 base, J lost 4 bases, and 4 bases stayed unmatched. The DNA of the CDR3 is TGTGCCAGCAGCTTGAAACTAGCGGGCGCAGATACGCAGTATTTT. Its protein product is CASSLKLAGADTQYF.

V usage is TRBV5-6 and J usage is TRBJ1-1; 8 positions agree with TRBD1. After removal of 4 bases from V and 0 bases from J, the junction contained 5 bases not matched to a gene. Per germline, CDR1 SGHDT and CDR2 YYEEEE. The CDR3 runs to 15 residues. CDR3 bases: TGTGCCAGCAGCGGGTGGACAGGGTTGAACACTGAAGCTTTCTTT. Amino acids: CASSGWTGLNTEAFF.

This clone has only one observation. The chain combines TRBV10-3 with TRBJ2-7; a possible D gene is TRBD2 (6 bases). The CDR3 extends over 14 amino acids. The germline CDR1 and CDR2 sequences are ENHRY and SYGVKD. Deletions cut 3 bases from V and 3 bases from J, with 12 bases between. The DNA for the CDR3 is TGTGCCATCAGTGACGGGAGACTAGTCTACGAGCAGTACTTC. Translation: CAISDGRLVYEQYF.

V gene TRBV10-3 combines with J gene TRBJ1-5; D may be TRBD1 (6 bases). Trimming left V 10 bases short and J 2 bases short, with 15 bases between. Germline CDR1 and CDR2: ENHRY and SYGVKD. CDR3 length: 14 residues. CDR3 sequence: CATEQGFGNQPQHF. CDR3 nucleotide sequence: TGTGCCACCGAACAGGGTTTCGGCAATCAGCCCCAGCATTTT.

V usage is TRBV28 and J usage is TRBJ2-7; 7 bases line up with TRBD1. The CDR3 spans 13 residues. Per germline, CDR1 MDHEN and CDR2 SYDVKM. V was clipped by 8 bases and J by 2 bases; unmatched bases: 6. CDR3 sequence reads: CASSGTAPYEQYF. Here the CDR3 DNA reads TGTGCCAGCTCCGGGACAGCCCCCTACGAGCAGTACTTC.

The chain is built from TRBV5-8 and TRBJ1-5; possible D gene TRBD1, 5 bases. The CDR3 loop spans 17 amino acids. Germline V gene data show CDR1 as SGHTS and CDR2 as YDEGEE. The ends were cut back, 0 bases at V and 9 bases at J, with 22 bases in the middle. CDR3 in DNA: TGTGCCAGCAGCTTGGACAGGCATCAGGGTAGAACTGGGCCCCAGCATTTT. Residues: CASSLDRHQGRTGPQHF.

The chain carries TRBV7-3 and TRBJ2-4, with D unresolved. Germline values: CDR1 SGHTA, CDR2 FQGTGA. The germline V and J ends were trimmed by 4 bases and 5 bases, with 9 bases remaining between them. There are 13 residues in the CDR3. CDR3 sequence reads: CASSSGPQNIQYF. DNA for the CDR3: TGTGCCAGCAGCTCCGGGCCTCAAAACATTCAGTACTTC.

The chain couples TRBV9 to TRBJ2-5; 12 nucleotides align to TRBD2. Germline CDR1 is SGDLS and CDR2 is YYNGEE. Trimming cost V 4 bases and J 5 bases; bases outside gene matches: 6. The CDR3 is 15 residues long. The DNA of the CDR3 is TGTGCCAGCAGCCCCAGGACTAGCGGGACTGAGACCCAGTACTTC. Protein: CASSPRTSGTETQYF.

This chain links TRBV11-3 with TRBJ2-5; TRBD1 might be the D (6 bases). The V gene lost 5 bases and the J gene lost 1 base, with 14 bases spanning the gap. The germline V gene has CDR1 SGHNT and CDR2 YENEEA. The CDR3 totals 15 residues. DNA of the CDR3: TGTGCCAGCAGCGAGGGGGTCCAGGCCCAAGAGACCCAGTACTTC. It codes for CASSEGVQAQETQYF.

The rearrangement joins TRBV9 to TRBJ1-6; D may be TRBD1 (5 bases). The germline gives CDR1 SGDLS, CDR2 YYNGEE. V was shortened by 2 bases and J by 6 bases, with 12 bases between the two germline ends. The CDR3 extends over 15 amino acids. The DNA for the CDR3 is TGTGCCAGCAGCGTGGGGGGGGACTTTAATTCACCCCTCCACTTT. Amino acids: CASSVGGDFNSPLHF.

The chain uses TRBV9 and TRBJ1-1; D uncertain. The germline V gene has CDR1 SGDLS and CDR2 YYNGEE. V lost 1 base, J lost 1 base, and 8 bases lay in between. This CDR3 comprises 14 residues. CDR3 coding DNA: TGTGCCAGCAGCGTAAGAGGTGCGAACACTGAAGCTTTCTTT. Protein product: CASSVRGANTEAFF.

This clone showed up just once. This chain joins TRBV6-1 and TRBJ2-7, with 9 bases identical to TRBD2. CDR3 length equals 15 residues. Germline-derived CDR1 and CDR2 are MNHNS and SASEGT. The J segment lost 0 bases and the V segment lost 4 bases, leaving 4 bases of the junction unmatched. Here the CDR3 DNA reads TGTGCCAGCAGTGGGCGGACTAGCGACTCCTACGAGCAGTACTTC. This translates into CASSGRTSDSYEQYF.

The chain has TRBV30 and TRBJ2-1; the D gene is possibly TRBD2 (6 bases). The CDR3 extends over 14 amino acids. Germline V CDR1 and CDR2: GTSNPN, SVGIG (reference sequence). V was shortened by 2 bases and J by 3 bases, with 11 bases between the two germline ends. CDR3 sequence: CAWSRLAIYNEQFF. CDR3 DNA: TGTGCCTGGAGTCGGCTAGCGATCTACAATGAGCAGTTCTTC.

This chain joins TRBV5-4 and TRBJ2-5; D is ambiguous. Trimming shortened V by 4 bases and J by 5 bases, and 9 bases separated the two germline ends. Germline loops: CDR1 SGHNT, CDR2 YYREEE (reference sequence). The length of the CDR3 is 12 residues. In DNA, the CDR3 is TGTGCCAGCAGCATAGATTCGGAGACCCAGTACTTC. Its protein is CASSIDSETQYF.

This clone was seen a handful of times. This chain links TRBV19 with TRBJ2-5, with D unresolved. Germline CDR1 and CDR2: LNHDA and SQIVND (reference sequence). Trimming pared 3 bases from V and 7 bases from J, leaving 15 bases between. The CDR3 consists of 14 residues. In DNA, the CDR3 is TGTGCCAGTAGTATCGCAGGTGGTATTTCGACCCAGTACTTC. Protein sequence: CASSIAGGISTQYF.

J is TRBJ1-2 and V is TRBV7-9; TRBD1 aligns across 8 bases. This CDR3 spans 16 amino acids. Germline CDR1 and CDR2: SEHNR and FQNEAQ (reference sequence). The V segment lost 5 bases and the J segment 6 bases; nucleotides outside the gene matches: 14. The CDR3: CASSLFAGQGLNGYTF. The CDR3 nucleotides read TGTGCCAGCAGCCTATTCGCCGGACAGGGATTAAATGGCTACACCTTC.

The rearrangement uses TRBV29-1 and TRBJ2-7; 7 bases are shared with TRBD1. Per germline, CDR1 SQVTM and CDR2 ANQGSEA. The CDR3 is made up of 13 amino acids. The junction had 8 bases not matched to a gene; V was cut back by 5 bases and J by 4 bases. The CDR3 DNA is TGCAGCGTTATCCGGACAGGTTCGTACGAGCAGTACTTC. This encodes CSVIRTGSYEQYF.

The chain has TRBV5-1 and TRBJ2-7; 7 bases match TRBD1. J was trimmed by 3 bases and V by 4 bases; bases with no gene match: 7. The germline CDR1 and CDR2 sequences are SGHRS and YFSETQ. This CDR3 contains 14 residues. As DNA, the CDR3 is TGCGCCAGCAGCCCGGGACAGAATCGCTACGAGCAGTACTTC. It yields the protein CASSPGQNRYEQYF.

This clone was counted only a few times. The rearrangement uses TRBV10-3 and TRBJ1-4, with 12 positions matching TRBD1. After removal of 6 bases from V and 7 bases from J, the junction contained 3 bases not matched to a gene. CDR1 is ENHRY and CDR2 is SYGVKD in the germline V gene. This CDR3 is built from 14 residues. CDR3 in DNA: TGTGCCATCAGGGGACAGGGGGCAAGTGAAAAACTGTTTTTT. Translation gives CAIRGQGASEKLFF.

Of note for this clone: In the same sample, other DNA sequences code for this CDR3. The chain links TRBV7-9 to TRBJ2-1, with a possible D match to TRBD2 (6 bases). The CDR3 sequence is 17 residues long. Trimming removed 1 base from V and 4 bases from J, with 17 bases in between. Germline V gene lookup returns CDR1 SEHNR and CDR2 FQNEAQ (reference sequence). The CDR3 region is CASSLGVGGTPYNEQFF. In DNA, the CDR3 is TGTGCCAGCAGCTTAGGCGTAGGTGGGACTCCGTACAATGAGCAGTTCTTC.

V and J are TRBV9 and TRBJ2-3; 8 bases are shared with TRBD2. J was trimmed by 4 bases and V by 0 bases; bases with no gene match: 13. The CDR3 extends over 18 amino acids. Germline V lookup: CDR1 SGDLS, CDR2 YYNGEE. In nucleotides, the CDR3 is TGTGCCAGCAGCGTAGGGTGGACTAGCAGTCATAGGGCAGATACGCAGTATTTT. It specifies CASSVGWTSSHRADTQYF.

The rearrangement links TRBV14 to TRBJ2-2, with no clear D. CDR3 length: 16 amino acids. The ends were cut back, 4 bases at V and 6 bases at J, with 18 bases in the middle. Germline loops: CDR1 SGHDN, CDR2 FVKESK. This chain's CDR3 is CASSLVPPSVAGELFF. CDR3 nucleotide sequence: TGTGCCAGCAGCCTAGTCCCCCCTAGTGTAGCCGGGGAGCTGTTTTTT.

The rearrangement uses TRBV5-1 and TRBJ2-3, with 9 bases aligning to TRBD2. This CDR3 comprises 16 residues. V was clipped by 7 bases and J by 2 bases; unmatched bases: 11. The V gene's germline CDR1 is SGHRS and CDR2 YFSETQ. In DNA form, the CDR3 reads TGCGCCAGCCACCTGACCCCTAGCGGGAACACAGATACGCAGTATTTT. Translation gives CASHLTPSGNTDTQYF.

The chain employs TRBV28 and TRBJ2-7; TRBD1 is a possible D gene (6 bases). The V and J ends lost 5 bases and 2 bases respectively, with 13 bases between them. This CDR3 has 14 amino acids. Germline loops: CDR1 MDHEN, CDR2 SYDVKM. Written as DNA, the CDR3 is TGTGCCAGCAGTCGAAGGGGGTCACCCTACGAGCAGTACTTC. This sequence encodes CASSRRGSPYEQYF.

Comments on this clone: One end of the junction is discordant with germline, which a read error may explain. The CDR3 region has the DNA TGTGCTAGCAGCGGGACTAGCGCAGATACGCAGTATTTT. It translates to CASSGTSADTQYF. The chain links TRBV7-7 to TRBJ2-3, with 10 bases that match TRBD2. The CDR3 loop spans 13 amino acids. CDR1 SSHAT and CDR2 FNYEAQ come from the germline V gene (reference sequence).

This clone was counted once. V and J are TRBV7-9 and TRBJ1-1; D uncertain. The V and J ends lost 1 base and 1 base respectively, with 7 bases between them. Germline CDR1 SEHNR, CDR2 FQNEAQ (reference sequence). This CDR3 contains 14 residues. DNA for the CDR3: TGTGCCAGCAGCTTAGAAGTTCAGAACACTGAAGCTTTCTTT. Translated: CASSLEVQNTEAFF.